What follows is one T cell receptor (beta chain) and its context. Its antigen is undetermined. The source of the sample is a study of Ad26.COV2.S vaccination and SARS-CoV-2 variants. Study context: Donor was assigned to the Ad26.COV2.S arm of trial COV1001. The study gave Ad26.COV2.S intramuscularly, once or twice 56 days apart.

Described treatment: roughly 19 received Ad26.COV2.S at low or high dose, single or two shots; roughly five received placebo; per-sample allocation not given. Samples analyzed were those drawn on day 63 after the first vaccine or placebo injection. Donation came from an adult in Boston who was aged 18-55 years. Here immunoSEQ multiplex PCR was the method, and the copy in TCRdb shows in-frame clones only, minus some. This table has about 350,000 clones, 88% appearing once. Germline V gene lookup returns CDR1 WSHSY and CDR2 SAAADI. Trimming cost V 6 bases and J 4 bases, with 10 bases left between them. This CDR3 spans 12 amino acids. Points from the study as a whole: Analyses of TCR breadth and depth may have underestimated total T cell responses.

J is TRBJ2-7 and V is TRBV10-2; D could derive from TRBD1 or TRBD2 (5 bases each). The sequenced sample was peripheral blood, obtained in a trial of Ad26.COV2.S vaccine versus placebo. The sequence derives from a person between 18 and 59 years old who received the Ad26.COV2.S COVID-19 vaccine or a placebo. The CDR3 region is CASRGDPYEQYF. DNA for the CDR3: TGCGCCAGCAGGGGGGACCCATACGAGCAGTACTTC.